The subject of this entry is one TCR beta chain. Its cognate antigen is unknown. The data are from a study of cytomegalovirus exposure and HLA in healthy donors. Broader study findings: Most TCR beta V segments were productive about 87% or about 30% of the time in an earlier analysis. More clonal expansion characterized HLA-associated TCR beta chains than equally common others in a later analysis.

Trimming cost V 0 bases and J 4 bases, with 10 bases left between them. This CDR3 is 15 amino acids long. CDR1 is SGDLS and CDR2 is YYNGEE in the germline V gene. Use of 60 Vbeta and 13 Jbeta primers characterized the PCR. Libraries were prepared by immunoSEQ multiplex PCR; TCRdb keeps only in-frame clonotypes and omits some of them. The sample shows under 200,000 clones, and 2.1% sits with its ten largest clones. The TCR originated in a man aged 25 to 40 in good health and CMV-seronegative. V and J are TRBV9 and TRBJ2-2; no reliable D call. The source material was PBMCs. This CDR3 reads CASSVGGLFTGELFF. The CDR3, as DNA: TGTGCCAGCAGCGTAGGCGGATTATTCACCGGGGAGCTGTTTTTT. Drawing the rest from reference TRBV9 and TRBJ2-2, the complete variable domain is DSGVTQTPKHLITATGQRVTLRCSPRSGDLSVYWYQQSLDQGLQFLIQYYNGEERAKGNILERFSAQQFPDLHSELNLSSLELGDSALYFCASSVGGLFTGELFFGEGSRLTVL.